The sequence of this TCR beta chain was determined in a study of cytomegalovirus exposure and HLA in healthy donors listed by TCRdb under 2017. Describing the broader study: In an earlier analysis of 550 to 750 of the donors, approximately 260 Gb of sequence data and 90 million to 120 million unique TCR beta sequences from about 190 million T cells were reported. Because of strong linkage in the cohort, roughly five DR-DQ haplotypes were treated as single units for association and clustering. About 280 gigabases of sequencing data and some 85 million unique TCR sequences were included in an early release covering under 650 HLA-typed donors. In an earlier analysis of about 590 of the donors, high-throughput TCR beta sequencing was used to judge whether each TCR beta V gene segment behaved as functional or pseudogenic. On average, roughly 250,000 unique TCR beta nucleotide sequences were sequenced per donor among 350 to 400 genotyped donors of the cohort, with around 19% of those sequences being non-productive. To predict cytomegalovirus infection status, the study combined high-throughput TCR immunosequencing, statistical association of individual TCRs with disease status, and machine learning. A later genetic analysis used genome-wide SNP genotypes for about 60% of the roughly 670 donors, treating that subset as a discovery cohort. Of the 300 to 500 genotyped donors, more than 75% were placed in the genetic ancestry cluster associated with self-reported Caucasian donors. All discovery cohort repertoires had been generated on a single sequencing platform. Besides the first cohort of 500 to 700 subjects, a separate validation cohort made up of 120 or so different subjects was used. HLA typing included class I and class II loci at four-digit resolution. Typing coverage varied by locus: about 629-640 donors for A, B, C, DRB1 and DQB1; approximately 500 for DQA1; over 600 for DPA1; fewer than 480 for DPB1. Donor age, sex, ethnicity and CMV serostatus were collected together with the repertoire data. A later analysis re-analyzed previously published TCR beta repertoires from 666 donors and added high-resolution HLA genotyping to study TCR occurrence patterns. In the later analysis, no new phenotypic data were used to find candidate immune exposures; instead, reliance was placed on TCR beta sequences and their occurrence across donors. The study aimed to test whether signatures of past pathogen exposure could be identified by cataloging public T cell receptors. The study used immunosequencing to profile the T cell repertoires of more than 650 subjects and linked those repertoires to cytomegalovirus serostatus.

The cohort was made up of about 610 healthy bone marrow donors. At the time of sampling, every cohort member was nominally healthy, though immune exposures that went unrecorded were likely present. The donor was CMV seropositive and was included in the group of approximately 300 seropositive cohort members. Every donor gave a peripheral blood sample, and the peripheral blood mononuclear cells from that sample were used for TCR beta sequencing. The Qiagen DNeasy Blood Extraction Kit was used to extract genomic DNA from the blood cell samples. V loses 5 bases, J loses 7 bases, and the germline ends lie 14 bases apart. Including cysteine and phenylalanine, the CDR3 has 13 amino acids. Only the CDR3 portion is preserved as DNA: 39 bases, with reading frame beginning at the first base. From a lookup of the germline V gene, CDR1 and CDR2 are SGHVS and FQNEAQ. Preparation of the library involved the immunoSEQ multiplex PCR assay. The multiplex PCR relied on a mix of 60 forward primers for TCR Vbeta segments and 13 reverse primers for TCR Jbeta segments. Amplification of the CDR3 region of rearranged TCR beta genes was performed with a multiplex PCR assay on genomic DNA. The amplified TCR beta libraries were sequenced on the Illumina HiSeq System as 87-base-pair reads. The original pipeline was this. In a later analysis, around 80 million unique TCR beta chains were counted across the 500 to 850 repertoires, and about 9.9 million of these chains were shared by at least two donors. Raw reads were error-corrected and collapsed into unique sequences by a nearest-neighbor algorithm in which closely related sequences were merged to remove PCR and sequencing errors. Alignment of CDR3 sequences to IMGT reference sequences was used to assign V, D and J gene segments. For a sequence to be retained, a match of at least six nucleotides was required to both a V gene segment and a J gene segment. A rearrangement counted as productive if the CDR3 had no stop codons and remained in frame with V and J, and every other rearrangement counted as non-productive. CDR3 was defined according to IMGT convention as the region running from the second conserved V-encoded cysteine to the conserved J-encoded phenylalanine. The earlier analysis of 500 to 750 of the donors excluded any sequence lacking an unambiguous match to a single V gene segment. An earlier analysis of about 590 of the donors classified V segments as functional when productive rearrangements were above 56.7% and as segregating when the standard deviation between donors was above 5%. A statistical classification framework was built for diagnosing cytomegalovirus status from the catalog of TCR beta chain sequences. In a later analysis, TCR nucleotide sequences were compared against IMGT/GENE-DB human TR gene sequences so that V and J genes could be assigned. Using the TCRdist pipeline, a later analysis assigned CDR3 sequences along with most-parsimonious VDJ recombination scenarios. In a later analysis, each TCR beta chain was defined by its CDR3 amino acid sequence together with its V-gene family, and reads without a unique V-gene family were excluded. As a way to deal with suspected cross-contamination and a sequencing artifact, a later analysis dropped 592 nucleotide sequences that were highly shared and had low generation probability. For each public chain, a later analysis derived a clonal expansion index from normalized ranks of inferred template counts within each repertoire. In a later analysis, generation probabilities were computed using a VDJ recombination model fitted to out-of-frame rearrangements, and the results were checked against IGoR. A later analysis scored TCR-TCR, TCR-HLA and TCR-CMV co-occurrence with hypergeometric tests, applying a repertoire-size bias correction to TCR pairs. False discovery rates were estimated in a later analysis by permuting HLA or CMV assignments 20 times. A later analysis grouped co-occurring TCRs with DBSCAN, adding TCRdist sequence similarity when clustering within HLA-allele-positive subsets. Co-occurrence clustering excluded repertoires with fewer than 30,000 or more than 120,000 public chains, plus five with anomalous nucleotide sharing. TCRdb took over this immuneACCESS table, retaining in-frame rearrangements with V and J assigned. Such tables are incomplete; in checked studies, under half of the missing clones stem from an unresolved V gene, and the remainder is unexplained. The V and J calls and the clone size are those of that table, but D and trimming were determined from the DNA. The sample table lists under 200,000 clones, 65% to 80% of them with a count of one. The ten biggest clones cover 2.5% to 3% of the sample.

Comments on this clone: Its specific antigen is unknown. Base quality data are lacking; no much larger clone is found one base away.

Here is what the overall study found, with its caveats: According to a later genetic analysis, donors in an Asian-associated ancestry cluster had fewer N-insertions in productive TCRs than the approximately 710-donor mean. A cluster of highly shared sequence variants was judged likely to represent a technical artifact of the sequencing pipeline. Because counts were too low, about 18 rarely observed V segments, including chromosome 9 orphons, were left out of the earlier analysis of approximately 500 of the donors. In the study, 150 to 200 TCR beta chains were listed as associated with cytomegalovirus. In a later genetic analysis, a missense DCLRE1C variant was associated with V-gene and J-gene trimming of TCR beta chains, and the association was replicated in an independent cohort. It was suggested by the authors that the approach could potentially be generalized to other disease states and immunological phenotypes. Most TCR sequences were seen in very few donors, while some public TCRs were found in many individuals. Correlated functional status among segregating V segments might reflect linkage disequilibrium, but an unknown experimental factor could not be ruled out. This cohort had only TCR beta chains sequenced, and the lack of alpha or paired-chain data limited which features could be detected. In both the original and validation cohorts, the classifier was reported to diagnose cytomegalovirus status with high specificity and sensitivity. A later analysis found that TCR association rates varied across HLA loci, with DRB1 alleles showing the most associated TCRs and HLA-C alleles the fewest. In a later analysis, HLA-associated TCR beta chains showed more clonal expansion and lower generation probabilities than non-associated chains that were equally common. Assigning TCR associations to individual alleles was difficult when HLA alleles, especially DR and DQ, strongly co-occurred. Because HLA typing was missing for some donors at each locus, association tests included only the typed subset. In a later analysis, several top co-occurrence clusters were reported to appear linked to parvovirus B19, influenza, CMV and Epstein-Barr virus. Some IMGT-functional V segments, including TRBV6-2 and TRBV6-3, could not be distinguished by the 87-base-pair reads and were therefore excluded. A further reported finding was that TCR beta sequences accurately predicted the HLA-A and HLA-B alleles for most subjects in the first cohort. In vitro tests confirmed that three of the cytomegalovirus-associated TCR beta chains recognize cytomegalovirus antigens. Most CMV-associated TCR beta chains appeared to be HLA-restricted in a later analysis, and the HLA associations seemed to be driven largely by CMV exposure. For the cohort, immune exposure information was limited to CMV serostatus. Specific HLA alleles were associated with over 15,000 TCR beta sequences at a false discovery rate of 0.05 in a later analysis. The presence/absence analyses assumed that sequencing depth was roughly uniform across donors, and that assumption may not be true. In an earlier analysis of some 500 of the donors, most TCR beta V segments were observed in productive rearrangements about 87% or about 30% of the time, broadly matching IMGT annotations.

This clonotype originated in a woman in her forties or fifties in good health and CMV-seropositive. The V gene is TRBV7-8 and the J gene is TRBJ2-5; TRBD2 is a possible D gene, resting on 6 matching bases. Sequencing was done on a sample of PBMCs. The bases read TGTGCCAGCAGCCCTAATGGGGGAGGGACCCAGTACTTC. Its translation reads: CASSPNGGGTQYF.